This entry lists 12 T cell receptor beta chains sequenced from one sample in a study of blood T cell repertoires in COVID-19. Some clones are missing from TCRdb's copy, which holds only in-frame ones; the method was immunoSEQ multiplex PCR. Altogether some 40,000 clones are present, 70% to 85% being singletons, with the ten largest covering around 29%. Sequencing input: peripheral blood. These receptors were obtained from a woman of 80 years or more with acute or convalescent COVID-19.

The CDR3 DNA sequence: TGTGCCAGCAGACTCGGGTCCGCGGGAGAGACACAAGAGACCCAGTACTTC. Its translation: CASRLGSAGETQETQYF. This chain uses TRBV5-8 with TRBJ2-5; TRBD2 aligns across 7 bases. The CDR3 spans 17 residues. The V gene's germline CDR1 is SGHTS and CDR2 YDEGEE. J gave up 2 bases and V 5 bases, and 15 bases lay outside the gene matches.

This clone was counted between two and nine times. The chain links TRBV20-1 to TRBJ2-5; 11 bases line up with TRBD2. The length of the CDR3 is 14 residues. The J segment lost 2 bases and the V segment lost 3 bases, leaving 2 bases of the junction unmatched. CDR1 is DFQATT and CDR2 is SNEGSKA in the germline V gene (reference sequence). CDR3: CSASSGREQETQYF. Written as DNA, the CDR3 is TGCAGTGCTAGTAGCGGGAGGGAGCAAGAGACCCAGTACTTC.

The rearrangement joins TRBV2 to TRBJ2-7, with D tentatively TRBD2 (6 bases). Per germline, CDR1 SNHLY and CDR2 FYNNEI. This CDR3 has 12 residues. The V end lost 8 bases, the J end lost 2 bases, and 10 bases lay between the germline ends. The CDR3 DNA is TGTGCCAGCGGGGCTAGCGCCTACGAGCAGTACTTC. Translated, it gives CASGASAYEQYF. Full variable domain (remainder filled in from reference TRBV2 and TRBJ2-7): EPEVTQTPSHQVTQMGQEVILRCVPISNHLYFYWYRQILGQKVEFLVSFYNNEISEKSEIFDDQFSVERPDGSNFTLKIRSTKLEDSAMYFCASGASAYEQYFGPGTRLTVT.

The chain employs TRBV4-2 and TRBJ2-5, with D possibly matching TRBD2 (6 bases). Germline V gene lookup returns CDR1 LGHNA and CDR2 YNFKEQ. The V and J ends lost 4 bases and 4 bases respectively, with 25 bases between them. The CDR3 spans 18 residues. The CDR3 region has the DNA TGTGCCAGCAGCCCCCAATCTGCATCGGAGCCGGGAGCAGAGACCCAGTACTTC. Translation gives CASSPQSASEPGAETQYF.

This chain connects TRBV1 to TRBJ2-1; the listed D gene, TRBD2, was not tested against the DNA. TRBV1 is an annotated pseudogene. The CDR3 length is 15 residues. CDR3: CTSSSTPGTYNEQFF. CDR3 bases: TGCACCAGCAGCTCCACGCCGGGAACCTACAATGAGCAGTTCTTC.

CDR3 nucleotide sequence: TGTGCCAGCACCAAGGCGGGGAACTCCTACGAGCAGTACTTC. This translates into CASTKAGNSYEQYF. The chain joins TRBV7-9 to TRBJ2-7; weak D call: TRBD2 (6 bases). Germline values: CDR1 SEHNR, CDR2 FQNEAQ (reference sequence). V was trimmed by 7 bases and J by 0 bases, leaving 13 bases between them. This CDR3 region has 14 residues.

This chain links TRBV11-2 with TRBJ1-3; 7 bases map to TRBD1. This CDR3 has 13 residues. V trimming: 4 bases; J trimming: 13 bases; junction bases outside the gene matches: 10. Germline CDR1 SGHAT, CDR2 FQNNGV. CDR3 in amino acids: CASSSDLTGQIYF. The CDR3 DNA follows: TGTGCCAGCAGCTCGGACCTTACGGGACAGATATATTTT.

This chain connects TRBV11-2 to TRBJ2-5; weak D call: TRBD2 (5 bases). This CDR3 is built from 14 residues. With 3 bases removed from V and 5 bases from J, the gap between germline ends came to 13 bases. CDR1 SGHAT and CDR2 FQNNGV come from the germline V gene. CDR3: CASSFWEMEETQYF. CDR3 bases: TGTGCCAGCAGCTTCTGGGAGATGGAGGAGACCCAGTACTTC.

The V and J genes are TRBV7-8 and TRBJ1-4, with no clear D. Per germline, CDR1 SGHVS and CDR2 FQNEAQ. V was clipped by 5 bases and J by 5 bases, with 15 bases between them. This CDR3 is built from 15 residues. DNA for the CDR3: TGTGCCAGCAGCAGACCCGGCCCCGGGAATGAAAAACTGTTTTTT. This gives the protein CASSRPGPGNEKLFF.

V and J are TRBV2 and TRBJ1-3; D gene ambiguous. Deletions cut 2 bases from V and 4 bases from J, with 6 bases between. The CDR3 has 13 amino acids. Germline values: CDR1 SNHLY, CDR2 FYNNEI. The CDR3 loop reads CASSELAGNTIYF. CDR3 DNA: TGTGCCAGCAGTGAACTGGCCGGAAACACCATATATTTT.

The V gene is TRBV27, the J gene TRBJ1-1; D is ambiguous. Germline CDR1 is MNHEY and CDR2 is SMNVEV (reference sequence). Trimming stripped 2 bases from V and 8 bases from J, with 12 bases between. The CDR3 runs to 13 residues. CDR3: CASSLTGATEAFF. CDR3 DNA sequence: TGTGCCAGCAGTTTAACGGGAGCGACGGAAGCTTTCTTT.

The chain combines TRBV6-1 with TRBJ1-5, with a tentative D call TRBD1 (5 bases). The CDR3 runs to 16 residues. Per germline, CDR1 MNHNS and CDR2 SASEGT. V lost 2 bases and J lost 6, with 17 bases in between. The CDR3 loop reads CASSESKTAFGQPQHF. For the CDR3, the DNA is TGTGCCAGCAGTGAAAGTAAGACAGCCTTCGGTCAGCCCCAGCATTTT.